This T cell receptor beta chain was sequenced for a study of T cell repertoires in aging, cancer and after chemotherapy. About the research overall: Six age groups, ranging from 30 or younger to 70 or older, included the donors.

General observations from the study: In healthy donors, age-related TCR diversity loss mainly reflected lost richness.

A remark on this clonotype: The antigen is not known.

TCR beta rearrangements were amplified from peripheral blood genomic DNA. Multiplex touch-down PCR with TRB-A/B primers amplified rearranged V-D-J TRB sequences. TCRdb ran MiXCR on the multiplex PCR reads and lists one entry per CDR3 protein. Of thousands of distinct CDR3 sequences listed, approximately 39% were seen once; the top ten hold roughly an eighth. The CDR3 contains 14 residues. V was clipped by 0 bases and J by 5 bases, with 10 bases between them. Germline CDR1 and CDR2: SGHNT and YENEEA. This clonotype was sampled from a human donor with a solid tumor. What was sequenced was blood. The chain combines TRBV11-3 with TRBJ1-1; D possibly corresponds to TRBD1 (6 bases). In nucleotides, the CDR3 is TGTGCCAGCAGCTTAGATCTGGGGGCGACTGAAGCTTTCTTT. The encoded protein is CASSLDLGATEAFF.